This TCR beta chain was sequenced for a study of CD8 T cells in Susac syndrome. Concerning this clonotype: The antigen remains undetermined.

General study results and limits: The study conceded that relatively few individuals underwent its TCR sequencing and HLA analysis.

This CDR3 is built from 14 residues. Germline CDR1 and CDR2: SNHLY and FYNNEI. J lost 7 bases, V lost 6 bases, and 6 bases had no gene match. Random hexamers primed reverse transcription of about 0.45 to 1 ug RNA. Multiplex PCR with immunoSEQ amplified the TCR beta CDR3 across 54 Vbeta and 13 Jbeta. TCRdb re-called the immunoSEQ multiplex PCR reads with MiXCR, one entry per CDR3 protein. Seen here are fewer than 350,000 distinct CDR3 sequences, just over 90% observed once, and the top ten hold over 0.05%. TEMRA cells were enriched by FACS, while CD8+ and CD4+ T cells were obtained through a negative isolation that was performed magnetically.

The material sequenced was CD4+ T cells from PBMCs. The rearrangement uses TRBV2 and TRBJ1-2; 12 nucleotides agree with TRBD1. This receptor was identified in a human donor with multiple sclerosis. The CDR3 reads CASRKGQGAGGYTF. In DNA, the CDR3 is TGTGCCAGCAGGAAGGGACAGGGGGCTGGTGGCTACACCTTC.